The count of the clone carrying this T cell receptor beta chain is one. The antigen is unknown. This record comes from a study of vaccination and CD4 T cells after COVID-19. Study-level background: Participants received two doses of either BNT162b2 or mRNA-1273 vaccine. The stimulating agents, overlapping spike peptides, came from SARS-CoV-2, HCoV-NL63, HCoV-OC43 and HCoV-229E. Control wells got either CEFX epitopes, HIV-1 Nef peptides, or no peptide at all.

An Oncomine TCR Beta short-read assay was used to sequence the DNA from cultured CD4+ T cells. Via MiXCR, TCRdb re-called the PCR reads, giving one row per CDR3 protein. The repertoire consists of around 19,000 distinct CDR3 sequences, with about three fifths occurring once and the leading ten covering roughly 9.4%. This CDR3 comprises 15 residues. Looked up from germline, CDR1 is KGHDR and CDR2 is SFDVKD. Trimming took off 3 bases at V and 1 base at J, with 8 bases between the two ends. Findings of the study overall: Spike mono-reactivity held for 304 of 307 vaccine-specific clones in convalescent patients.

The sample's treatment: 10-day PBMC culture with coronavirus spike peptide pools or control peptides (ViraFEST assay). V and J are TRBV24-1 and TRBJ1-4, with unresolved D. Sample: CD4+ T cells from blood, cultured in vitro. The receptor was derived from a human donor who had recovered from COVID-19. The CDR3 DNA follows: TGTGCCACCAGTGATACTAGCCAAACTAATGAAAAACTGTTTTTT. This encodes CATSDTSQTNEKLFF.